The 7 T cell receptor beta chains reported below all come from one sample, sequenced in a study of T-cell reconstitution after alpha-beta-depleted transplantation in children. Preparing the TCRbeta library involved the use of unique molecular identifiers. TCRdb re-derived calls from the PCR reads in MiXCR, one entry per CDR3 protein. The sample lists approximately 520,000 distinct CDR3 sequences; around a third were seen once. The sample was PBMCs from the stem cell graft donor, taken from the stem cell graft. The receptors were gathered from a human donor who donated a stem cell graft to a child with aplastic anemia.

This clonotype was seen a handful of times. The chain couples TRBV12-3 or TRBV12-4 to TRBJ2-2; D remains ambiguous. V lost 7 bases to trimming and J lost 6 bases, with 12 bases between them. The CDR3 spans 13 residues. CDR3 coding DNA: TGTGCCAGCACCGATAGGGCTCCCGGGGAGCTGTTTTTT. The encoded protein is CASTDRAPGELFF.

A few counts support this clonotype. The V gene is TRBV9, the J gene TRBJ1-1, with D unresolved. The CDR3 sequence is 14 residues long. The germline V gene encodes CDR1 SGDLS and CDR2 YYNGEE. V gave up 0 bases and J gave up 1 base, with 7 bases separating them. The CDR3 DNA reads as TGTGCCAGCAGCGTAGGTGAGGCGAACACTGAAGCTTTCTTT. As protein: CASSVGEANTEAFF.

The chain uses TRBV19 and TRBJ1-5; perhaps TRBD1 as D (6 bases). V lost 3 bases, J lost 0 bases, and 15 bases lay in between. In germline, CDR1 is LNHDA, CDR2 SQIVND (reference sequence). The CDR3 runs 17 residues. The CDR3: CASSIQGTLVSNQPQHF. The CDR3 bases are TGTGCCAGTAGTATCCAGGGGACCCTTGTTAGCAATCAGCCCCAGCATTTT.

This chain uses TRBV5-6 with TRBJ2-5, with TRBD2 matching 9 bases. CDR1 and CDR2 from the germline V gene are SGHDT and YYEEEE. The CDR3 loop spans 16 amino acids. After removal of 1 base from V and 5 bases from J, the junction contained 9 bases not matched to a gene. CDR3: CASSLRPSGNRETQYF. CDR3 nucleotides: TGTGCCAGCAGCTTGAGGCCTAGCGGGAACCGGGAGACCCAGTACTTC.

The gene calls are TRBV12-3 or TRBV12-4 and TRBJ1-1, with 7 bases that match TRBD1. V trimming: 7 bases; J trimming: 10 bases; junction bases outside the gene matches: 15. The CDR3 runs to 14 residues. The CDR3 nucleotides read TGTGCCAGCATTCCTTCCCCAGGGGGGTTGTCAGCTTTCTTT. This sequence encodes CASIPSPGGLSAFF.

J is TRBJ2-3 and V is TRBV5-1, with 8 bases fitting TRBD1. There are 16 residues in the CDR3. Germline V gene data show CDR1 as SGHRS and CDR2 as YFSETQ. V lost 6 bases and J lost 7; bases outside the gene matches: 16. The DNA for the CDR3 is TGCGCCAGCAAGACCCCCGACAGGGGAGGTTTGAATACGCAGTATTTT. Amino acid sequence: CASKTPDRGGLNTQYF.

V and J are TRBV20-1 and TRBJ2-1, with 11 bases identical to TRBD2. The CDR3 is 15 amino acids. Germline loops: CDR1 DFQATT, CDR2 SNEGSKA (reference sequence). Trimming cost V 3 bases and J 8 bases; bases outside gene matches: 9. The CDR3 DNA reads TGCAGTGCTAGTAAGACTAGCGGGGCCAACCATGAGCAGTTCTTC. Translation gives CSASKTSGANHEQFF.